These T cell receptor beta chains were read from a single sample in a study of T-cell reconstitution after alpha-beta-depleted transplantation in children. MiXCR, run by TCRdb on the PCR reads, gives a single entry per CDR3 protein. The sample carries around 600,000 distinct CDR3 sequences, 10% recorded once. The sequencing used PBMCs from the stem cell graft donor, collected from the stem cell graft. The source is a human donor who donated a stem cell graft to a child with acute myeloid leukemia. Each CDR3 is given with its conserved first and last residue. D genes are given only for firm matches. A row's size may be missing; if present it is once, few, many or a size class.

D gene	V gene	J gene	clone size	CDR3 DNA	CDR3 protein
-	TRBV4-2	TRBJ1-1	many	TGTGCCAGCAGCCGCGTAGTCGAGACTGAAGCTTTCTTT	CASSRVVETEAFF
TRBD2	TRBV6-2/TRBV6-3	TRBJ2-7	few	TGTGCGACCAGGGCCTCTGGACTAGCGGGAGACGAGCAGTACTTC	CATRASGLAGDEQYF
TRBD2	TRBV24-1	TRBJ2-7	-	TGTGCCACCGGGACTAGCGGGACCGAGCAGTACTTC	CATGTSGTEQYF
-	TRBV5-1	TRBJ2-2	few	TGCGCCAGCAGCCTTGTGTTACGGAGGAACACCGGGGAGCTGTTTTTT	CASSLVLRRNTGELFF
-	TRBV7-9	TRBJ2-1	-	TGTGCCAGCAGCTTCCAGGGGCTTTTGGGGGAGCAGTTCTTC	CASSFQGLLGEQFF
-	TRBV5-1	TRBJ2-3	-	TGCGCCAGCAGCTTCGCTACAGCTAGCACAGATACGCAGTATTTT	CASSFATASTDTQYF
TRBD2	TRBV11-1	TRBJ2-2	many	TGTGCCAGCAGCCCTCGGCGGACTAGCGGGAGTCTACGGACCGGGGAGCTGTTTTTT	CASSPRRTSGSLRTGELFF
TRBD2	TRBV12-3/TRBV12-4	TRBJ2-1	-	TGTGCCAGCAGTCCCCGACTAGCGGGCTACAATGAGCGGTTCTTC	CASSPRLAGYNERFF
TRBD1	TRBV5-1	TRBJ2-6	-	TGCGCCAGCAGCTGGGGCGACAGGGCTGGGGCCAACGTCCTGACTTTC	CASSWGDRAGANVLTF
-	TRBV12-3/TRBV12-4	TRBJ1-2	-	TGTGCCAGCGGGACACAGTTTTACTATGGCTACACCTTC	CASGTQFYYGYTF
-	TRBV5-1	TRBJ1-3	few	TGCGCCAGCAGCGCAACAGGTGAACCCTCTGGAAACACCATATATTTT	CASSATGEPSGNTIYF
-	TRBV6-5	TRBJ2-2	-	TGTGCCAGCAGTTACATCGGGTTAGCGGCGAACACCGGGGAGCTGTTTTTT	CASSYIGLAANTGELFF
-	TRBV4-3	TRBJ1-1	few	TGCGCCAGCAGCCAAGATCAGGGGCAGGGGACTGAAGCTTTCTTT	CASSQDQGQGTEAFF
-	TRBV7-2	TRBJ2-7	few	TGTGCCAGCAGCCCGTGGACCGGATCCTACGAGCAGTACTTC	CASSPWTGSYEQYF
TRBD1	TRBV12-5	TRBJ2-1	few	TGTGCTAGTGGTGACGGGACAGGGTACAATGAGCAGTTCTTC	CASGDGTGYNEQFF
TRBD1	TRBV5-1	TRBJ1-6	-	TGCGCCAGCAGCTTGACCGGGACAGGAGCAAATAATTCACCCCTCCACTTT	CASSLTGTGANNSPLHF
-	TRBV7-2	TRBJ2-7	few	TGTGCCAGCAGCTTACTAGGGCCAGCTTACGAGCAGTACTTC	CASSLLGPAYEQYF
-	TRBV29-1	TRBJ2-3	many	TGCAGCGTCGCAGGGGAGCTTGGCACAGATACGCAGTATTTT	CSVAGELGTDTQYF
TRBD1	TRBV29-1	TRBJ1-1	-	TGCAGCGCTACAGGACAGGGTGTACGCGCTGAAGCTTTCTTT	CSATGQGVRAEAFF
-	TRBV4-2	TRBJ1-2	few	TGTGCCAGCAGCCAAGGACAGTATAACTATGGCTACACCTTC	CASSQGQYNYGYTF
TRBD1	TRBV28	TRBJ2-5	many	TGTGCCAGCACCTCCCCCGGACAGGGTTACCAAGAGACCCAGTACTTC	CASTSPGQGYQETQYF
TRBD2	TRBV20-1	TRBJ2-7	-	TGCAGTGCTAGAGGAAGGGGACTAGCGTCCTACGAGCAGTACTTC	CSARGRGLASYEQYF
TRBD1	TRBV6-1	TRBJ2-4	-	TGTGCCAGCAGCTCAGGACAGGGGGCAAACATTCAGTACTTC	CASSSGQGANIQYF
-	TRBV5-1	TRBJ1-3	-	TGCGCCAGCAGCAACGACGGAAGCTCTGGAAACACCATATATTTT	CASSNDGSSGNTIYF
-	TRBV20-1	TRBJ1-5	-	TGCAGTGCCACTGGCAGCGCCTTGGGGGGTCAGCCCCAGCATTTT	CSATGSALGGQPQHF
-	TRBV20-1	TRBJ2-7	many	TGCAGTGCTAGAGATGATCGGGGCGGTACCTACGAGCAGTACTTC	CSARDDRGGTYEQYF
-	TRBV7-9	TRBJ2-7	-	TGTGCCAGCAGCTTATACAGTGGGAGCGCCTACGAGCAGTACTTC	CASSLYSGSAYEQYF
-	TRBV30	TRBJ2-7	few	TGTGCCTGGAGAGGGACACGGCCTGAGCAGTACTTC	CAWRGTRPEQYF
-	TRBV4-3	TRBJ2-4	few	TGCGCCAGCAGCCAAGTTAATGAAGGGAGAGGCAAAAACATTCAGTACTTC	CASSQVNEGRGKNIQYF
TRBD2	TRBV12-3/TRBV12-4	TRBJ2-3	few	TGTGCCAGCAGAACCGGACTAGCGGGATATGCAGATACGCAGTATTTT	CASRTGLAGYADTQYF
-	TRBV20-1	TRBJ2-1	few	TGCAGTGCTAGGGGGGTCTTCCACCGTAATGAGCAGTTCTTC	CSARGVFHRNEQFF
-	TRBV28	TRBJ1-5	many	TGTGCCAGCAGTTCTACAGGGACTAGCAATCAGCCCCAGCATTTT	CASSSTGTSNQPQHF
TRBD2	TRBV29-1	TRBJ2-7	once	TGCAGCGTTGAGGGCCTAGCGGGAGTGGGGAAGGAGCAGTACTTC	CSVEGLAGVGKEQYF
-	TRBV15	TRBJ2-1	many	TGTGCCACCGAGCAGCACAATGAGCAGTTCTTC	CATEQHNEQFF
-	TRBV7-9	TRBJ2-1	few	TGTGCCAGCAGTTCCTATCCCGGGACTTACAATGAGCAGTTCTTC	CASSSYPGTYNEQFF
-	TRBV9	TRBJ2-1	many	TGTGCCAGCAGCGTAGTGGTAGAGTCCTACAATGAGCAGTTCTTC	CASSVVVESYNEQFF
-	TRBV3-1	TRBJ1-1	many	TGTGCCAGCAGCCAAGTTCAGGGCACTGAAGCTTTCTTT	CASSQVQGTEAFF
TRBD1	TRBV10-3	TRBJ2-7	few	TGTGCCACGGAAGGACAGGGGGCTGGTGAGCAGTACTTC	CATEGQGAGEQYF
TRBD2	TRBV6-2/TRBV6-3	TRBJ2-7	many	TGTGCCAGCAGTTACTTTGGGACTAGCGAACACGAGCAGTACTTC	CASSYFGTSEHEQYF
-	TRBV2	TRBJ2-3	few	TGTGCCAGCAGTTCACAGGGTACAATGCAGTATTTT	CASSSQGTMQYF
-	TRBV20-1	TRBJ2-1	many	TGCAGTGCTAGAGGGCCGGGGAATGAACAGTTCTTC	CSARGPGNEQFF
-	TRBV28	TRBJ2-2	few	TGTTCGACCGAGAACACCGGGGAGCTGTTTTTT	CSTENTGELFF
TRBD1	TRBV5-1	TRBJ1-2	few	TGCGCCAGCAGCTTTGGCGGGACAGGGGTACCTGGCTACACCTTC	CASSFGGTGVPGYTF
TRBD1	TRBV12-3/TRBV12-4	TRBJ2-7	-	TGTGCCCGCAGTTTTGGGACAGGTCGGAAGGGCCCCCTCTACGAGCAGTACTTC	CARSFGTGRKGPLYEQYF
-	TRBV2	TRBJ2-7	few	TGTGCCAGCAGGGACGGACGGTACTCCTACGAGCAGTACTTC	CASRDGRYSYEQYF
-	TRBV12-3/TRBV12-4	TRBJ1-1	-	TGTGCCAGCAGCCCTCGTGGAGGAGTTCCCACTGAAGCTTTCTTT	CASSPRGGVPTEAFF
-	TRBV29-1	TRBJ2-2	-	TGCAGCGTTGAAGAAAGGGCAGGGAACACCGGGGAGCTGTTTTTT	CSVEERAGNTGELFF
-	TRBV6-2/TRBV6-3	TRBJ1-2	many	TGTGCCAGCACCCTACTGGGAGGGGGCTATGGCTACACCTTC	CASTLLGGGYGYTF
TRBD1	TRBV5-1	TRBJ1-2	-	TGCGCCAGCAGCTACGGACAGGGGGCGGATGGCTACACCTTC	CASSYGQGADGYTF
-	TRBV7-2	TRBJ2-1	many	TGTGCCAGCAGCCCGCAGCTCAATGAGCAGTTCTTC	CASSPQLNEQFF
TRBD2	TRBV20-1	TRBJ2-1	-	TGCAGTGCTGGGAGGAGCGGGGTAGACAATGAGCAGTTCTTC	CSAGRSGVDNEQFF
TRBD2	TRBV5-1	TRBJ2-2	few	TGCGCCAGCAGCTTGCCTAGCGGGCTCACCGGGGAGCTGTTTTTT	CASSLPSGLTGELFF
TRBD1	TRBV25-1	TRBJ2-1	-	TGTGCCAGCAGTGCACAATTCGGGACAGGGGTTAGGCATGAGCAGTTCTTC	CASSAQFGTGVRHEQFF
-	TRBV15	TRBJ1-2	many	TGTGCCACCAGCAGAGAATCAGGGGACCACTATGGCTACACCTTC	CATSRESGDHYGYTF